This paragraph reports one T cell receptor (beta chain). Blood CD8+ and CD4+ T cells underwent high-throughput TCR beta sequencing. It was treatment-naive patients with stable or active relapsing-remitting disease who made up the multiple sclerosis controls. Negative isolation yielded the CD8+ and CD4+ T cells, while FACS enriched the TEMRA cells. Germline V gene data show CDR1 as SQVTM and CDR2 as ANQGSEA. This CDR3 is 13 amino acids long. V dropped 6 bases and J dropped 3; count of bases not matched to a gene: 6. The RNA input was about 0.45 to 1 ug, and it was reverse transcribed with random hexamers. TCRdb analysed the immunoSEQ multiplex PCR reads with MiXCR anew, one entry per CDR3 protein. The repertoire has roughly 200,000 distinct CDR3 sequences, approximately 96% of them found once; the top ten carry around 0.15%. This entry is derived from a study of CD8 T cells in Susac syndrome.

The TCR was taken from a human donor with multiple sclerosis. The chain joins TRBV29-1 to TRBJ1-2, with 8 bases that match TRBD1. Sequencing was carried out using CD8+ T cells from PBMCs. The CDR3 nucleotides read TGCAGCGTACTGGACAGGGCGTACTATGGCTACACCTTC. Protein: CSVLDRAYYGYTF.